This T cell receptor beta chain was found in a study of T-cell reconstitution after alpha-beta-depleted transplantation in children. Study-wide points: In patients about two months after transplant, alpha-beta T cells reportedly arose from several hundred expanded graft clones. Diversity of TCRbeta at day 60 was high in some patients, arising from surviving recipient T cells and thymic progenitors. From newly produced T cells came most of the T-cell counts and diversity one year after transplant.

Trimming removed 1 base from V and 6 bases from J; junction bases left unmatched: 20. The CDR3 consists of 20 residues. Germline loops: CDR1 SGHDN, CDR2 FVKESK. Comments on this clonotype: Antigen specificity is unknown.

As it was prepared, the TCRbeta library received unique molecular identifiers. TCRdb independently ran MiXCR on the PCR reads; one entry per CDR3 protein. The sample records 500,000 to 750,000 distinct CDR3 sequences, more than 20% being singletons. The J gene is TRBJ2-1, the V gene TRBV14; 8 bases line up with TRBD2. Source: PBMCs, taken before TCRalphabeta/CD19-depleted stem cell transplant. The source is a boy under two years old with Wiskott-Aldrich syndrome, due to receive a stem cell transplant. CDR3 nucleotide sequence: TGTGCCAGCAGCCAAGCGATCAGCGGGAGAGTCTCAAGTTATATCAATGAGCAGTTCTTC. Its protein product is CASSQAISGRVSSYINEQFF.